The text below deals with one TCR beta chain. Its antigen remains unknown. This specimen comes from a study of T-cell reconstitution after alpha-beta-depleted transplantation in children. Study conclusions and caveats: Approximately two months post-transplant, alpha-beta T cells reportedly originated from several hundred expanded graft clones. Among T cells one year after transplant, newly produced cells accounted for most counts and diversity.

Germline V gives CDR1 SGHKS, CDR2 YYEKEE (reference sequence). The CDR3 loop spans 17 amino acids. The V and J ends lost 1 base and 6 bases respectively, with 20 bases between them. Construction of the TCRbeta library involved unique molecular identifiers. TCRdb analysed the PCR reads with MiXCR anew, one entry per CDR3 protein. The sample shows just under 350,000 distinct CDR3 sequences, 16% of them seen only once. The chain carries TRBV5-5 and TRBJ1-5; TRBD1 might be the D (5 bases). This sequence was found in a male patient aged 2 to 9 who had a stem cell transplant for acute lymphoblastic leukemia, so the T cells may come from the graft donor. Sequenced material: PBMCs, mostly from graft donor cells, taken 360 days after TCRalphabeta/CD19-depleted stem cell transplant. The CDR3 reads CASSLSDGATYGQPQHF. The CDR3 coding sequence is TGTGCCAGCAGCTTGTCCGACGGGGCCACGTACGGTCAGCCCCAGCATTTT. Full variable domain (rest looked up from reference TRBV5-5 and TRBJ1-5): DAGVTQSPTHLIKTRGQQVTLRCSPISGHKSVSWYQQVLGQGPQFIFQYYEKEERGRGNFPDRFSARQFPNYSSELNVNALLLGDSALYLCASSLSDGATYGQPQHFGDGTRLSIL.